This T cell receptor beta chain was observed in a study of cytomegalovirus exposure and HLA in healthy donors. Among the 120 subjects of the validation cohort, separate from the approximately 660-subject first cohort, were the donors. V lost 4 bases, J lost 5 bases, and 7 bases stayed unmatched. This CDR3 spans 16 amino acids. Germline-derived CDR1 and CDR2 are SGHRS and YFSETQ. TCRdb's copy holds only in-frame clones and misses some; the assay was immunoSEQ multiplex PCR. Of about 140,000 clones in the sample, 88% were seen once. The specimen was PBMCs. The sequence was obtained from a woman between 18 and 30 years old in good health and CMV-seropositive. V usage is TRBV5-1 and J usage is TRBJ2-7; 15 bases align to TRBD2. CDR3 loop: CASSLGLAGGAHEQYF. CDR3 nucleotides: TGCGCCAGCAGCCTAGGACTAGCGGGAGGGGCCCACGAGCAGTACTTC.